The next 19 T cell receptor beta chains were all read from a single sample in a study of identifying expanded T cells in peripheral blood. Measured with immunoSEQ multiplex PCR; TCRdb has only the in-frame clones, and not every one. The data contain 100,000 or so clones, around 89% of them singletons. Input material: blood. The receptors here all came from a person aged 18-70 years in good health.

This clone was observed a handful of times. The chain links TRBV2 to TRBJ1-2, with D possibly being TRBD1 (5 bases). Trimming pared 2 bases from V and 3 bases from J, leaving 7 bases between. Germline CDR1 is SNHLY and CDR2 is FYNNEI. CDR3 length: 13 residues. This CDR3 is CASSEQGHYGYTF. CDR3 DNA sequence: TGTGCCAGCAGTGAACAGGGTCACTATGGCTACACCTTC.

The CDR3, as DNA: TGTGCCAGCAGTTTCCCCCGAGACCAACTGTTTTTT. This translates into CASSFPRDQLFF. This sequence joins TRBV28 and TRBJ1-4; D remains ambiguous. V lost 3 bases to trimming and J lost 12 bases, with 11 bases between them. CDR1 is MDHEN and CDR2 is SYDVKM in the germline V gene. This CDR3 has 12 residues.

The chain employs TRBV6-5 and TRBJ2-7, with D unclear. The germline V and J ends were trimmed by 0 bases and 2 bases, with 14 bases remaining between them. Germline loops: CDR1 MNHEY, CDR2 SVGAGI. The CDR3 has 16 amino acids. The CDR3 bases are TGTGCCAGCAGTTACTCGACTTTCGGCAGAGCCTACGAGCAGTACTTC. Translating gives CASSYSTFGRAYEQYF.

Concerning this clone: Other DNA sequences of this sample code for an identical CDR3. The chain combines TRBV28 with TRBJ2-7; D possibly matches TRBD1 or TRBD2 (6 bases each). V lost 6 bases, J lost 1 base, and 10 bases lay in between. The CDR3 loop spans 13 amino acids. Germline lookup yields CDR1 MDHEN and CDR2 SYDVKM. The chain's CDR3 is CASSLGGSYEQYF. The CDR3 DNA is TGTGCCAGCAGCCTAGGGGGGTCCTACGAGCAGTACTTC.

This chain uses TRBV7-6 with TRBJ2-2; 9 bases are shared with TRBD2. V shed 1 base and J 2 bases; nucleotides not matched to a gene: 8. Germline CDR1 is SGHVS and CDR2 is FNYEAQ. The CDR3 is 18 residues long. CDR3 in DNA: TGTGCCAGCAGCTTAGGGAGGGTAGCGGGGGCTAACACCGGGGAGCTGTTTTTT. Translated: CASSLGRVAGANTGELFF. Combining the CDR3 with reference TRBV7-6 and TRBJ2-2 gives the whole variable domain GAGVSQSPRYKVTKRGQDVALRCDPISGHVSLYWYRQALGQGPEFLTYFNYEAQQDKSGLPNDRFSAERPEGSISTLTIQRTEQRDSAMYRCASSLGRVAGANTGELFFGEGSRLTVL.

The V and J genes are TRBV10-3 and TRBJ1-3; D gene unclear. Between the trimmed V and J ends, which lost 5 bases and 1 base, there was a span of 6 bases. CDR3 size: 13 residues. The germline V gene encodes CDR1 ENHRY and CDR2 SYGVKD. The CDR3 DNA reads TGTGCCATCAGTACGGGGTCTGGAAACACCATATATTTT. This translates into CAISTGSGNTIYF.

The count of this clone is one. The chain employs TRBV5-1 and TRBJ2-3; TRBD2 is a possible D gene (5 bases). This CDR3 has 14 residues. Germline V gives CDR1 SGHRS, CDR2 YFSETQ. V was clipped by 5 bases and J by 6 bases, with 16 bases between them. Here the CDR3 DNA reads TGCGCCAGCAGAGGACGCGGGCTCCAGGATACGCAGTATTTT. Protein: CASRGRGLQDTQYF.

This clone was seen once. This rearrangement joins TRBV2 to TRBJ2-2; D gene unclear. CDR1 is SNHLY, CDR2 FYNNEI, per germline. The CDR3 sequence is 14 residues long. The V end was cut by 11 bases, the J end by 6 bases, with 19 bases between. CDR3 region: CADKKDGLAGELFF. The CDR3 DNA is TGTGCCGATAAAAAGGACGGCCTGGCCGGGGAGCTGTTTTTT.

This rearrangement joins TRBV7-2 to TRBJ2-7; 12 positions agree with TRBD2. This CDR3 contains 15 residues. Per the germline V gene, CDR1 is SGHTA and CDR2 is FQGNSA. Losses at the gene ends were 5 bases for V and 5 bases for J; bases not matched to a gene: 7. The CDR3 DNA reads as TGTGCCAGCAGCCCGCTAGCGGGGGGGTTTAACGAGCAGTACTTC. This translates into CASSPLAGGFNEQYF.

The chain combines TRBV28 with TRBJ2-1; 7 bases match TRBD1. Germline loops: CDR1 MDHEN, CDR2 SYDVKM. The V gene end was trimmed by 5 bases and the J gene end by 9 bases; junction bases not matched to a gene: 7. The CDR3 extends over 13 amino acids. The CDR3 here is CASSAPDRVEQFF. The CDR3 DNA follows: TGTGCCAGCAGTGCCCCTGACAGGGTTGAGCAGTTCTTC.

V and J are TRBV6-5 and TRBJ2-1; 8 bases are shared with TRBD2. The CDR3 consists of 14 residues. With 6 bases clipped from V and 5 bases from J, the junction kept 6 bases outside the gene matches. Germline lookup yields CDR1 MNHEY and CDR2 SVGAGI. CDR3 bases: TGTGCCAGCAGAACGGGGGGGCGTAACAATGAGCAGTTCTTC. The encoded protein is CASRTGGRNNEQFF.

The rearrangement uses TRBV2 and TRBJ2-7; D is uncertain. V was shortened by 8 bases and J by 0 bases, with 8 bases between the two germline ends. This CDR3 has 12 amino acids. Germline CDR1 and CDR2: SNHLY and FYNNEI. The CDR3 DNA reads as TGTGCCAGCCAACAAAACTCCTACGAGCAGTACTTC. It specifies CASQQNSYEQYF.

The chain links TRBV7-9 to TRBJ1-2; D is uncertain. V lost 4 bases to trimming and J lost 4 bases, with 10 bases between them. CDR3 length: 13 amino acids. Germline V gives CDR1 SEHNR, CDR2 FQNEAQ (reference sequence). CDR3 DNA sequence: TGTGCCAGCAGCTCAGCGGCAGGCTATGGCTACACCTTC. As protein: CASSSAAGYGYTF.

V usage is TRBV7-2 and J usage is TRBJ2-3, with D hard to call. Germline V gene sequence: CDR1 SGHTA, CDR2 FQGNSA. Trimming shortened V by 6 bases and J by 0 bases, and 13 bases separated the two germline ends. This CDR3 comprises 15 residues. CDR3: CASRSSRTSTDTQYF. Written as DNA, the CDR3 is TGTGCCAGCAGATCAAGCCGAACTAGCACAGATACGCAGTATTTT.

The rearrangement links TRBV5-4 to TRBJ2-3, with D maybe TRBD2 (5 bases). The length of the CDR3 is 13 residues. Trimming removed 6 bases from V and 8 bases from J, with 16 bases in between. CDR1 and CDR2 (germline): SGHNT, YYREEE (reference sequence). The DNA of the CDR3 is TGTGCCAGCACTCCCCCCGGGGATTCTACGCAGTATTTT. Residues: CASTPPGDSTQYF.

The rearrangement joins TRBV28 to TRBJ1-2; 9 nucleotides match TRBD1. In germline, CDR1 is MDHEN, CDR2 SYDVKM. Trimming at V came to 4 bases and at J to 8 bases, leaving 5 bases not matched to a gene. CDR3 size: 13 residues. The CDR3 coding sequence is TGTGCCAGCAGTTCCGGACAGGGGCCCGGCTACACCTTC. It specifies CASSSGQGPGYTF.

The V gene is TRBV4-3, the J gene TRBJ2-7; D is unresolved. Germline-derived CDR1 and CDR2 are LGHNA and YSLEER. V was cut by 0 bases and J by 1 base, with 10 bases left in between. The CDR3 spans 15 residues. In DNA form, the CDR3 reads TGCGCCAGCAGCCAAGATACCCACGATTCCTACGAGCAGTACTTC. Protein sequence: CASSQDTHDSYEQYF.

The V gene is TRBV30, the J gene TRBJ1-1; D is possibly TRBD1 (6 bases). This CDR3 has 14 amino acids. The V end lost 0 bases, the J end lost 0 bases, and 8 bases lay between the germline ends. CDR1 and CDR2 (germline): GTSNPN, SVGIG (reference sequence). CDR3 sequence (DNA): TGTGCCTGGAGTGTCGGACAGTTGAACACTGAAGCTTTCTTT. Residues: CAWSVGQLNTEAFF.

The V call is TRBV27, the J call TRBJ2-5; D is perhaps TRBD1 or TRBD2 (6 bases each). This CDR3 contains 15 residues. V shed 5 bases and J shed 6 bases, with 19 bases lying between them. The germline V gene has CDR1 MNHEY and CDR2 SMNVEV (reference sequence). The CDR3 nucleotides read TGTGCCAGCAGTCCTCTCGAGGGGGGCATACAGACCCAGTACTTC. Its translation: CASSPLEGGIQTQYF.